This T cell receptor beta chain was identified in a study of T cells in Graves' hyperthyroidism and ophthalmopathy. From approximately 9.5 ml of fresh peripheral blood, PBMCs were isolated. Notes on the study in general: Through a model of 13 V-J features, ophthalmopathy was separated from stable hyperthyroidism.

Researchers amplified the TCR beta CDR3 regions from RNA transcripts. A first-round RT-PCR of the TCR CDR3 used the HTBI primer set. TCRdb ran MiXCR on the multiplex PCR reads and lists one entry per CDR3 protein. This table has fewer than 200,000 distinct CDR3 sequences, over 8% appearing once. This clonotype was counted ten times or more. Its antigen is currently unknown. Germline loops: CDR1 LGHDT, CDR2 YNNKEL (reference sequence). The CDR3 loop spans 16 amino acids. Deletions cut 3 bases from V and 5 bases from J, with 19 bases between. This chain uses TRBV3-1 with TRBJ1-1; TRBD1 is a possible D gene (6 bases). Sequencing input: blood. This TCR derives from a woman in her late teens or twenties with Graves' hyperthyroidism that later progressed to Graves' ophthalmopathy. For the CDR3, the DNA is TGTGCCAGCAGCCACAACACAGGGCCTGGTAGGACTGAAGCTTTCTTT. The encoded protein is CASSHNTGPGRTEAFF.